Listed below are T cell receptor beta chains from one sample, sequenced in a study of T cells in Graves' hyperthyroidism and ophthalmopathy. In TCRdb, the multiplex PCR reads were re-called with MiXCR into one record per CDR3 protein. The repertoire holds 300,000 to 350,000 distinct CDR3 sequences, with about 15% as singletons. Input material: blood. The receptor set was obtained from a woman younger than 45 with Graves' hyperthyroidism. The CDR3 runs from the conserved cysteine through the conserved F or W. A D gene is named only where the DNA matches it firmly. Clone size is not always given. Where it is, it says once, few, many or a class for expanded clones.

>TRBD1|TRBJ2-7|few|TRBV5-1
CASSLQGASDEQYF
TGCGCCAGCAGCTTACAGGGGGCTAGCGACGAGCAGTACTTC
>TRBD2|TRBJ2-5|many|TRBV7-2
CASSPYQVAGVRGETQYF
TGTGCCAGCAGCCCGTACCAGGTAGCGGGCGTTAGAGGAGAGACCCAGTACTTC
>TRBD1|TRBJ1-5|few|TRBV20-1
CSAQHRGSNQPQHF
TGCAGTGCTCAGCACAGGGGTAGCAATCAGCCCCAGCATTTT
>.|TRBJ1-1|many|TRBV5-1
CASSLGTGRIGTEAFF
TGCGCCAGCAGCTTGGGAACAGGGCGGATCGGCACTGAAGCTTTCTTT
>.|TRBJ2-5|.|TRBV11-2
CASSYGLQETQYF
TGTGCCAGCAGCTACGGACTACAAGAGACCCAGTACTTC
>TRBD2|TRBJ2-3|few|TRBV25-1
CASSGGTSGSDTQYF
TGTGCCAGCAGTGGCGGGACTAGCGGTTCAGATACGCAGTATTTT
>.|TRBJ1-2|.|TRBV30
CAWSAMGANYGYTF
TGTGCCTGGAGTGCTATGGGGGCGAACTATGGCTACACCTTC
>.|TRBJ2-4|many|TRBV28
CASSLSNIQYF
TGTGCCAGCAGTTTGTCGAACATTCAGTACTTC
>TRBD1|TRBJ1-5|.|TRBV7-9
CASSPPGDRGQPQHF
TGTGCCAGCAGCCCCCCCGGGGACAGGGGTCAGCCCCAGCATTTT
>.|TRBJ2-2|.|TRBV7-9
CASSLVVAAPNTGELFF
TGTGCCAGCAGCTTGGTGGTAGCGGCCCCGAACACCGGGGAGCTGTTTTTT
>.|TRBJ2-3|many|TRBV12-3/TRBV12-4
CASSPLGGDTDTQYF
TGTGCCAGCAGCCCCCTGGGGGGAGACACAGATACGCAGTATTTT
>TRBD2|TRBJ2-1|.|TRBV7-8
CASLAEPSTYNGQFF
TGTGCCAGCCTAGCGGAACCAAGCACCTACAATGGGCAGTTCTTC
>TRBD2|TRBJ2-1|.|TRBV13
CASAPSGSWEQFF
TGTGCCAGCGCGCCTAGCGGGAGCTGGGAGCAGTTCTTC
>.|TRBJ1-1|.|TRBV12-3/TRBV12-4
CASSLTRADTEAFF
TGTGCCAGCAGTTTAACCAGGGCGGACACTGAAGCTTTCTTT
>.|TRBJ2-3|.|TRBV28
CGVVSRDTQYF
TGTGGTGTGGTTAGCAGAGATACGCAGTATTTT
>.|TRBJ1-6|.|TRBV19
CASSWARSSYNSPLHF
TGTGCCAGTAGTTGGGCCCGAAGCTCCTATAATTCACCCCTCCACTTT
>TRBD1|TRBJ1-5|many|TRBV30
CAWGDRADQPQHF
TGTGCCTGGGGGGACAGAGCCGATCAGCCCCAGCATTTT
>.|TRBJ1-2|few|TRBV20-1
CSANDPAGNNYGYTF
TGCAGTGCTAACGACCCCGCCGGGAACAACTATGGCTACACCTTC
>TRBD2|TRBJ2-4|.|TRBV5-6
CASSSLQLLAGANIQYF
TGTGCCAGCAGCTCGCTCCAGCTTCTAGCGGGAGCCAACATTCAGTACTTC
>.|TRBJ2-6|many|TRBV28
CASSRKTVLSGANVLTF
TGTGCCAGCAGTCGCAAGACTGTCCTCTCTGGGGCCAACGTCCTGACTTTC
>.|TRBJ1-4|many|TRBV20-1
CSARDGSGGEKLFF
TGCAGTGCTAGAGACGGGTCTGGGGGTGAAAAACTGTTTTTT
>.|TRBJ2-5|few|TRBV9
CASSVGIQETQYF
TGTGCCAGCAGCGTAGGAATTCAAGAGACCCAGTACTTC
>.|TRBJ1-2|few|TRBV10-3
CAITKNREDGYTF
TGTGCCATTACAAAGAACAGGGAAGATGGCTACACCTTC
>TRBD1|TRBJ1-5|many|TRBV5-5
CASSKTGNGDQPQHF
TGTGCCAGCAGTAAGACAGGGAATGGAGACCAGCCCCAGCATTTT
>TRBD2|TRBJ2-1|few|TRBV19
CACSRAGAGNEQFF
TGTGCCTGTAGTCGGGCGGGAGCTGGCAATGAGCAGTTCTTC
>.|TRBJ2-7|many|TRBV7-9
CASSRYRTASYEQYF
TGTGCCAGCAGCCGATATAGGACGGCCTCCTACGAGCAGTACTTC
>.|TRBJ1-1|.|TRBV27
CASSYPQGPMNTEAFF
TGTGCCAGCAGTTACCCTCAGGGCCCCATGAACACTGAAGCTTTCTTT
>TRBD1|TRBJ1-2|.|TRBV5-1
CASSLEVPGGSNYGYTF
TGCGCCAGCAGCTTGGAGGTTCCAGGGGGGAGTAACTATGGCTACACCTTC
>.|TRBJ1-4|many|TRBV2
CASSENEKLFF
TGTGCCAGCAGTGAAAATGAAAAACTGTTTTTT
>.|TRBJ2-7|many|TRBV29-1
CSVGTGSYEQYF
TGCAGCGTCGGGACTGGCTCCTACGAGCAGTACTTC
>.|TRBJ2-7|many|TRBV27
CATLAPSVSSYEQYF
TGTGCCACCCTGGCCCCTTCTGTGAGCTCCTACGAGCAGTACTTC
>TRBD1|TRBJ2-7|.|TRBV4-1
CASSRGQGLFSYEQYF
TGCGCCAGCAGTCGAGGACAGGGACTCTTCTCCTACGAGCAGTACTTC
>TRBD1|TRBJ1-1|many|TRBV7-2
CASSYEHTGDTEAFF
TGTGCCAGCAGCTACGAGCATACAGGGGACACTGAAGCTTTCTTT
>TRBD1|TRBJ2-6|.|TRBV7-3
CASSRGQGPGANVLTF
TGTGCCAGCAGCCGGGGACAGGGCCCTGGGGCCAACGTCCTGACTTTC
>.|TRBJ2-7|.|TRBV4-3
CASSQGASSYEQYF
TGCGCCAGCAGCCAAGGGGCGAGCTCCTACGAGCAGTACTTC
>.|TRBJ2-7|few|TRBV30
CAWSLAYEQYF
TGTGCCTGGAGTTTAGCCTACGAGCAGTACTTC
>.|TRBJ1-2|many|TRBV2
CASSDPAGYYGYTF
TGTGCCAGCAGTGACCCGGCGGGGTACTATGGCTACACCTTC
>TRBD1|TRBJ1-2|.|TRBV27
CASSFIQGGYGYTF
TGTGCCAGCAGTTTTATACAGGGGGGTTATGGCTACACCTTC
>.|TRBJ2-5|few|TRBV20-1
CSARSPVEVETQYF
TGCAGTGCTAGATCGCCCGTGGAGGTAGAGACCCAGTACTTC
>.|TRBJ2-4|many|TRBV20-1
CSADATRGRENIQYF
TGCAGTGCCGACGCTACCAGGGGACGAGAAAACATTCAGTACTTC
>.|TRBJ1-2|.|TRBV11-1
CASSLAETDYGYTF
TGTGCCAGCAGCTTAGCCGAGACAGATTACGGCTACACCTTC
>.|TRBJ2-5|.|TRBV5-1
CASLHEGGETQYF
TGCGCCAGTCTTCATGAGGGTGGGGAGACCCAGTACTTC
>TRBD2|TRBJ2-2|.|TRBV19
CASSPRTSPTGELFF
TGTGCCAGTAGTCCTCGGACTAGCCCCACCGGGGAGCTGTTTTTT
>TRBD2|TRBJ2-5|.|TRBV12-3/TRBV12-4
CASSFPGGPRETQYF
TGTGCCAGCAGTTTTCCGGGAGGGCCGCGGGAGACCCAGTACTTC
>.|TRBJ1-1|.|TRBV28
CAAKRGQGDTEAFF
TGTGCCGCCAAGCGCGGCCAAGGGGACACTGAAGCTTTCTTT
>.|TRBJ2-1|.|TRBV12-3/TRBV12-4
CASSSPPRPNRGEQFF
TGTGCCAGCAGTTCACCCCCGAGGCCGAACCGGGGTGAGCAGTTCTTC
>.|TRBJ1-6|many|TRBV12-3/TRBV12-4
CASGAGTENNSPLHF
TGTGCCAGTGGTGCCGGGACGGAAAATAATTCACCCCTCCACTTT
>.|TRBJ2-2|.|TRBV7-9
CASSSRGTGGVTGELFF
TGTGCCAGCAGCAGCCGAGGGACCGGAGGGGTCACCGGGGAGCTGTTTTTT
>.|TRBJ1-5|many|TRBV27
CASSKTNQPQHF
TGTGCCAGCAGTAAAACCAATCAGCCCCAGCATTTT
>.|TRBJ2-3|many|TRBV7-2
CASSHDATDTQYF
TGTGCCAGCAGCCACGACGCCACAGATACGCAGTATTTT
>.|TRBJ2-7|many|TRBV12-3/TRBV12-4
CASSLKIFGEQYF
TGTGCCAGCAGTTTAAAAATCTTCGGCGAGCAGTACTTC
>.|TRBJ1-4|many|TRBV11-2
CASSLVYYEKLFF
TGTGCCAGCAGCTTGGTTTACTATGAAAAACTGTTTTTT